A single sample is the source of the 30 T cell receptor beta chains below, sequenced in a study of T cells in Graves' hyperthyroidism and ophthalmopathy. Amplification targeted TCR beta CDR3 regions from RNA transcripts. The HTBI set primed first-round TCR CDR3 RT-PCR. Via MiXCR, TCRdb re-called the multiplex PCR reads, giving one row per CDR3 protein. The data contain 700,000 to 850,000 distinct CDR3 sequences, just over 35% of them singletons. Sequencing was carried out using blood. The source is a woman aged 40 to 50 with Graves' hyperthyroidism.

There are a few counts of this clonotype. The chain recombines TRBV12-3 or TRBV12-4 with TRBJ1-1; a possible D gene is TRBD1 (5 bases). CDR3 length: 14 residues. V shed 5 bases and J shed 3 bases, with 13 bases lying between them. CDR3 amino acids: CASSAGTSYTEAFF. The CDR3 DNA is TGTGCCAGCAGTGCAGGGACTTCTTACACTGAAGCTTTCTTT.

This clonotype was counted ten times or more. Sequence at one end of the junction differs from germline and may be a read error. The chain recombines TRBV7-7 with TRBJ1-3; D remains unclear. Germline-derived CDR1 and CDR2 are SSHAT and FNYEAQ (reference sequence). This CDR3 region has 16 residues. CDR3 in amino acids: CASSLGIGDSGNTIYF. The DNA of the CDR3 is TGTGCTAGCAGCTTAGGAATAGGTGACTCTGGAAACACCATATATTTT.

There are many counts of this clonotype. The chain joins TRBV12-3 or TRBV12-4 to TRBJ2-7, with TRBD2 matching over 7 bases. J gave up 3 bases and V 7 bases, and 9 bases lay outside the gene matches. The CDR3 is 14 residues long. The CDR3 nucleotides read TGTGCCAGCAACCCTTTGGGCGGGAGCTACGAGCAGTACTTC. It yields the protein CASNPLGGSYEQYF.

In the case of this clonotype: The conserved phenylalanine or tryptophan is not found at the CDR3 terminus, so this likely reflects a read error. Because the CDR3's place on the DNA is in doubt, the DNA is left out and the CDR3 is given as listed by TCRdb. This sequence joins TRBV10-3 and TRBJ2-6. Germline CDR1 is ENHRY and CDR2 is SYGVKD. The CDR3 is made up of 10 amino acids, end residues included. The CDR3 sequence is CAISDRLANA.

This clonotype came up many times. This chain links TRBV5-6 with TRBJ2-7; D is unresolved. CDR1 SGHDT and CDR2 YYEEEE come from the germline V gene. Trimming removed 9 bases from V and 1 base from J, with 14 bases in between. CDR3 length: 13 residues. CDR3 residues: CATRQGPSYEQYF. CDR3 nucleotide sequence: TGTGCCACGCGACAAGGCCCTTCCTACGAGCAGTACTTC.

The sample holds many counts of this clonotype. The chain joins TRBV7-9 to TRBJ2-2, with 8 nucleotides matching TRBD1. CDR3 length: 15 amino acids. The germline gives CDR1 SEHNR, CDR2 FQNEAQ (reference sequence). Trimming at V came to 5 bases and at J to 7 bases, leaving 9 bases not matched to a gene. CDR3 DNA: TGTGCCAGCAGCGACACGGACAGGGCGTTCGGGGAGCTGTTTTTT. Translating gives CASSDTDRAFGELFF.

The chain has TRBV7-9 and TRBJ2-7; 11 bases are a match to TRBD1. CDR3 size: 14 residues. J lost 7 bases, V lost 5 bases, and 7 bases had no gene match. Germline CDR1 is SEHNR and CDR2 is FQNEAQ (reference sequence). CDR3 in DNA: TGTGCCAGCAGCCGGGACAGGGGGGACAATGAGCAGTACTTC. Its protein is CASSRDRGDNEQYF. The entire variable domain, with the rest obtained from reference TRBV7-9 and TRBJ2-7, is as follows: DTGVSQNPRHKITKRGQNVTFRCDPISEHNRLYWYRQTLGQGPEFLTYFQNEAQLEKSRLLSDRFSAERPKGSFSTLEIQRTEQGDSAMYLCASSRDRGDNEQYFGPGTRLTVT.

This clonotype was counted only a few times. V and J are TRBV4-3 and TRBJ2-6; no firm D call. V was shortened by 0 bases and J by 4 bases, with 10 bases between the two germline ends. This CDR3 is 16 amino acids long. The germline gives CDR1 LGHNA, CDR2 YSLEER. CDR3 residues: CASSQDSGLGANVLTF. CDR3 nucleotides: TGCGCCAGCAGCCAAGATTCTGGGTTAGGGGCCAACGTCCTGACTTTC.

V usage is TRBV4-3 and J usage is TRBJ2-7, with a possible D match to TRBD2 (6 bases). The CDR3 is 13 residues long. Germline V lookup: CDR1 LGHNA, CDR2 YSLEER. Trimming stripped 11 bases from V and 4 bases from J, with 18 bases between. CDR3 region: CAPPDTSMYEQYF. For the CDR3, the DNA is TGCGCCCCCCCAGATACTAGCATGTACGAGCAGTACTTC.

The rearrangement links TRBV5-5 to TRBJ2-7; D gene unclear. With 3 bases removed from V and 10 bases from J, the gap between germline ends came to 14 bases. In germline, CDR1 is SGHKS, CDR2 YYEKEE (reference sequence). The CDR3 runs to 12 residues. The CDR3 sequence is CASSSTALRQYF. DNA of the CDR3: TGTGCCAGCAGCTCCACGGCCCTCCGACAGTACTTC.

This clonotype has more than one count but fewer than ten. This CDR3 reads CAISRGGSGANVLTF. CDR3 nucleotide sequence: TGTGCCATCAGCCGCGGTGGGTCTGGGGCCAACGTCCTGACTTTC. This chain joins TRBV10-3 and TRBJ2-6; D is ambiguous. Germline-derived CDR1 and CDR2 are ENHRY and SYGVKD. This CDR3 contains 15 residues. Trimming took off 6 bases at V and 1 base at J, with 10 bases between the two ends.

The chain links TRBV5-1 to TRBJ1-1; TRBD1 might be the D (6 bases). The CDR3 totals 18 residues. Germline V lookup: CDR1 SGHRS, CDR2 YFSETQ. V was cut by 0 bases and J by 6 bases, with 24 bases left in between. The chain's CDR3 is CASSLGEPGHLPGAEAFF. The CDR3 DNA is TGCGCCAGCAGCTTGGGGGAACCGGGACACCTACCTGGGGCTGAAGCTTTCTTT.

This clonotype was seen ten or more times. The genes are TRBV7-6 and TRBJ1-2; 9 nucleotides line up with TRBD1. Germline V gene data show CDR1 as SGHVS and CDR2 as FNYEAQ. The trim removed 1 base at V and 8 bases at J, leaving 8 bases unmatched. The CDR3 has 15 residues. CDR3 sequence (DNA): TGTGCCAGCAGCTTAGGCTCAACAGGGGGCAGGGGCTACACCTTC. Translation gives CASSLGSTGGRGYTF.

A remark on this clonotype: A read error is possible here, since a much larger clone lies one base away. V is TRBV7-3 and J is TRBJ2-5; D is ambiguous. The germline V and J ends were trimmed by 0 bases and 4 bases, with 6 bases remaining between them. Looked up from germline, CDR1 is SGHTA and CDR2 is FQGTGA. The CDR3 totals 13 residues. DNA of the CDR3: TGTGCCAGCAGCTTAACACGAGCAGAGACCCAGTACTTC. Amino acid sequence: CASSLTRAETQYF.

The count of this clonotype is one. A read error may explain this, as a much larger clone is one base away. The chain employs TRBV7-9 and TRBJ2-5, with unresolved D. Germline assignment: CDR1 SEHNR and CDR2 FQNEAQ (reference sequence). This CDR3 region has 16 residues. The CDR3 DNA follows: TGTGCCAGCAGCCCGAGCCCCGCCAGGAGCCAAGAGACCCGGTACTTC. It yields the protein CASSPSPARSQETRYF.

Ten or more counts support this clonotype. V is TRBV25-1 and J is TRBJ1-5; D gene uncertain. CDR3 length: 13 residues. V lost 4 bases, J lost 1 base, and 5 bases lay in between. Germline V gene sequence: CDR1 MGHDK, CDR2 SYGVNS. This CDR3 is CASSAWSNQPQHF. CDR3 sequence (DNA): TGTGCCAGCAGTGCCTGGAGCAATCAGCCCCAGCATTTT.

The CDR3 region is CSARIRDRGYQPQHF. The CDR3 bases are TGCAGTGCTAGAATAAGGGACAGGGGCTATCAGCCCCAGCATTTT. The chain recombines TRBV20-1 with TRBJ1-5; TRBD1 agrees at 10 bases. This CDR3 has 15 residues. CDR1 and CDR2 from the germline V gene are DFQATT and SNEGSKA (reference sequence). The J segment lost 5 bases and the V segment lost 2 bases, leaving 6 bases of the junction unmatched.

The chain has TRBV20-1 and TRBJ1-2, with D unclear. V was pared by 5 bases and J by 1 base, with 8 bases between. The CDR3 has 12 amino acids. The V gene's germline CDR1 is DFQATT and CDR2 SNEGSKA (reference sequence). The CDR3 coding sequence is TGCAGTGCTTCCAGTTTTAACTATGGCTACACCTTC. It yields the protein CSASSFNYGYTF.

This clonotype was seen a few times. CDR3: CASSIGPRGAEQYF. For the CDR3, the DNA is TGTGCCAGCAGCATAGGGCCGAGGGGCGCCGAGCAGTACTTC. The chain employs TRBV7-8 and TRBJ2-7, with D possibly called TRBD1 or TRBD2 (5 bases each). Germline CDR1 and CDR2: SGHVS and FQNEAQ. There are 14 residues in the CDR3. V was cut by 5 bases and J by 6 bases, with 17 bases left in between.

The rearrangement links TRBV6-6 to TRBJ2-7; 7 bases fit TRBD1. The DNA end favors TRBJ2-1, so the J call may be wrong. This CDR3 comprises 14 residues. CDR1 is MNHNY, CDR2 SVGAGI, per germline (reference sequence). The CDR3, as DNA: TGTGCCAGCAGTCACGGACAGGACTACAATGAGCAGTTCTTC. This encodes CASSHGQDYNEQFF.

The rearrangement joins TRBV5-6 to TRBJ1-5; 7 bases line up with TRBD1. This CDR3 is 17 amino acids long. Germline V gene data show CDR1 as SGHDT and CDR2 as YYEEEE. V dropped 2 bases and J dropped 2; count of bases not matched to a gene: 10. The CDR3 region is CASSLPGGGQGNQPQHF. CDR3 sequence (DNA): TGTGCCAGCAGCTTACCCGGGGGCGGACAGGGCAATCAGCCCCAGCATTTT.

The chain employs TRBV6-2 or TRBV6-3 and TRBJ2-5; tentatively, D is TRBD1 or TRBD2 (5 bases each). The CDR3 extends over 14 amino acids. The V gene lost 2 bases and the J gene lost 5 bases, with 12 bases spanning the gap. Germline V gives CDR1 MNHEY, CDR2 SVGEGT. DNA of the CDR3: TGTGCCAGCAGTTACGTGGGGGAAATGGAGACCCAGTACTTC. Its protein product is CASSYVGEMETQYF.

This clonotype was detected ten times or more. The chain has TRBV14 and TRBJ1-3; D ambiguous. Trimming stripped 1 base from V and 0 bases from J, with 10 bases between. The CDR3 is 16 amino acids. The germline V gene encodes CDR1 SGHDN and CDR2 FVKESK. This CDR3 reads CASSQVTDPSGNTIYF. In DNA form, the CDR3 reads TGTGCCAGCAGCCAAGTTACCGACCCCTCTGGAAACACCATATATTTT.

CDR3 sequence reads: CASSLVWSGAFF. The DNA of the CDR3 is TGTGCCAGCAGCTTGGTTTGGTCCGGAGCTTTCTTT. The rearrangement links TRBV5-6 to TRBJ1-1; D gene ambiguous. The germline V and J ends were trimmed by 0 bases and 10 bases, with 10 bases remaining between them. CDR3 length: 12 amino acids. Germline loops: CDR1 SGHDT, CDR2 YYEEEE. Filled out from reference TRBV5-6 and TRBJ1-1, the complete variable domain reads DAGVTQSPTHLIKTRGQQVTLRCSPKSGHDTVSWYQQALGQGPQFIFQYYEEEERQRGNFPDRFSGHQFPNYSSELNVNALLLGDSALYLCASSLVWSGAFFGQGTRLTVV.

This clonotype was seen at least ten times. V and J are TRBV29-1 and TRBJ2-2; 9 bases are shared with TRBD2. J was trimmed by 1 base and V by 7 bases; bases with no gene match: 1. The CDR3 length is 13 residues. CDR1 is SQVTM and CDR2 is ANQGSEA in the germline V gene. The CDR3 spells CSGLAENTGELFF. The CDR3 nucleotides are TGCAGCGGACTAGCGGAGAACACCGGGGAGCTGTTTTTT.

The count of this clonotype is one. V gene TRBV12-3 or TRBV12-4 combines with J gene TRBJ1-4, with 7 positions matching TRBD1. The junction had 13 bases not matched to a gene; V was cut back by 6 bases and J by 12 bases. There are 14 residues in the CDR3. DNA of the CDR3: TGTGCCAGCAGCAAGACAGGGCTTGTAGAAGAACTGTTTTTT. Translation: CASSKTGLVEELFF.

This clonotype came up many times. The chain is built from TRBV7-9 and TRBJ1-2, with a tentative D call TRBD1 (6 bases). From germline, CDR1 is SEHNR and CDR2 FQNEAQ (reference sequence). The ends were cut back, 4 bases at V and 0 bases at J, with 15 bases in the middle. The CDR3 length is 16 residues. CDR3 sequence reads: CASSYQEQGTNYGYTF. The CDR3 coding sequence is TGTGCCAGCAGCTACCAGGAACAGGGTACTAACTATGGCTACACCTTC.

This clonotype was picked up many times. CDR3 coding DNA: TGTGCCAGCAGCTTGGGGGTGAGGTGGCCTGAAGCTTTCTTT. It translates to CASSLGVRWPEAFF. This sequence joins TRBV5-8 and TRBJ1-1; no clear D. Germline lookup yields CDR1 SGHTS and CDR2 YDEGEE. V was pared by 0 bases and J by 6 bases, with 12 bases between. This CDR3 comprises 14 residues. Drawing the rest from reference TRBV5-8 and TRBJ1-1, the complete variable domain is EAGVTQSPTHLIKTRGQQATLRCSPISGHTSVYWYQQALGLGLQFLLWYDEGEERNRGNFPPRFSGRQFPNYSSELNVNALELEDSALYLCASSLGVRWPEAFFGQGTRLTVV.

At least ten counts were recorded for this clonotype. The chain recombines TRBV7-2 with TRBJ2-5, with D tentatively TRBD2 (6 bases). CDR1 is SGHTA, CDR2 FQGNSA, per germline. The CDR3 has 15 amino acids. Trimming took off 7 bases at V and 1 base at J, with 16 bases between the two ends. CDR3 sequence (DNA): TGTGCCAGCACCCCTCCGGGAGTTGGCCAAGAGACCCAGTACTTC. Encoded protein: CASTPPGVGQETQYF.

The V gene is TRBV29-1, the J gene TRBJ1-2; no firm D call. Per germline, CDR1 SQVTM and CDR2 ANQGSEA. V lost 2 bases to trimming and J lost 3 bases, with 7 bases between them. The CDR3 is made up of 12 amino acids. The CDR3 nucleotides read TGCAGCGTTGAATACGGTCACTATGGCTACACCTTC. Translated, it gives CSVEYGHYGYTF. The complete variable domain, with remaining parts taken from reference TRBV29-1 and TRBJ1-2, reads SAVISQKPSRDICQRGTSLTIQCQVDSQVTMMFWYRQQPGQSLTLIATANQGSEATYESGFVIDKFPISRPNLTFSTLTVSNMSPEDSSIYLCSVEYGHYGYTFGSGTRLTVV.